The present T cell receptor beta chain was sequenced within a study of shared clonotypes between healthy human individuals. For the study at large: Every donor yielded three CD4 naive, three CD4 memory, two CD8 naive and one CD8 memory plate.

CD8 cells regarded as naive lacked CD45RO, were positively chosen for CCR7, and omitted terminally differentiated effector memory CD45RA+ cells. Several immunoSEQ plates held equal portions of the genomic DNA taken from each subset. Produced via immunoSEQ multiplex PCR; TCRdb's table is partial and in-frame only. This table holds under 850,000 clones, around 92% found once. The CDR3 extends over 16 amino acids. J lost 0 bases, V lost 6 bases, and 6 bases had no gene match. Per germline, CDR1 SQVTM and CDR2 ANQGSEA. The origin of this receptor is a young man in good health. The J gene is TRBJ2-3, the V gene TRBV29-1, with 13 bases that match TRBD2. The sample taken for sequencing was naive CD8+ T cells sorted from blood. CDR3 DNA: TGCAGCGTGGGCGGGACTAGCGGGACTAGCACAGATACGCAGTATTTT. Protein sequence: CSVGGTSGTSTDTQYF.